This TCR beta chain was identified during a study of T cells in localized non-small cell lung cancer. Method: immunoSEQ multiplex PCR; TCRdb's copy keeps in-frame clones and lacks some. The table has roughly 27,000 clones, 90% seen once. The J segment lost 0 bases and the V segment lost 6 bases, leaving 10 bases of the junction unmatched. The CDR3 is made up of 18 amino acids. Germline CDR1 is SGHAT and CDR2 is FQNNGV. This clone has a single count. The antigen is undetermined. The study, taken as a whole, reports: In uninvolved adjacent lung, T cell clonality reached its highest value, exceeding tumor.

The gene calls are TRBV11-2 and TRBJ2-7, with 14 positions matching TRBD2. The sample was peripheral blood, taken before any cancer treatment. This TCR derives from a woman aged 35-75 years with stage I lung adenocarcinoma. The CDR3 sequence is CASRSGTSGGKSSYEQYF. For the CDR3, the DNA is TGTGCCAGCAGATCCGGGACTAGCGGGGGTAAAAGCTCCTACGAGCAGTACTTC.